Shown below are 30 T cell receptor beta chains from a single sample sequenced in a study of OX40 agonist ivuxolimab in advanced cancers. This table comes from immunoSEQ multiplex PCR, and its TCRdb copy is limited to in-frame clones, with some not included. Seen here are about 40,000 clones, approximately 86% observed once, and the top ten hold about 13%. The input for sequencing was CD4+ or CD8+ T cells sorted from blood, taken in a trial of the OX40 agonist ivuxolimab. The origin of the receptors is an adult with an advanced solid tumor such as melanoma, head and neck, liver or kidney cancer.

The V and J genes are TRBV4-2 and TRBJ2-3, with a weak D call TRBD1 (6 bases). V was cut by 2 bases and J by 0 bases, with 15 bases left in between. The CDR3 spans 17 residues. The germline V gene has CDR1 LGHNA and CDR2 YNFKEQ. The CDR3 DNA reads TGTGCCAGCAGCCAAACAATCAGGGGCGGAAGCACAGATACGCAGTATTTT. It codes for CASSQTIRGGSTDTQYF.

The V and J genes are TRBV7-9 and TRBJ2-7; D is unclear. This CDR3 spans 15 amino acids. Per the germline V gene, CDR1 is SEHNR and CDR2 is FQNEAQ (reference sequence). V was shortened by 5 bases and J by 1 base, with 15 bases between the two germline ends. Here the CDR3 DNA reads TGTGCCAGCAGCGCGGAGTTGATGAAGTCCTACGAGCAGTACTTC. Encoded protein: CASSAELMKSYEQYF.

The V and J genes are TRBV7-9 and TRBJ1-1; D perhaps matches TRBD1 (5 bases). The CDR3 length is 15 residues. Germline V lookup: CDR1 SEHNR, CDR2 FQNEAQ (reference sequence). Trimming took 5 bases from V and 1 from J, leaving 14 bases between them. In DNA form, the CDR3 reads TGTGCCAGCAGCAACCTGGGGACGGGGAACACTGAAGCTTTCTTT. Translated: CASSNLGTGNTEAFF. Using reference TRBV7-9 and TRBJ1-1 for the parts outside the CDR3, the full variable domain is DTGVSQNPRHKITKRGQNVTFRCDPISEHNRLYWYRQTLGQGPEFLTYFQNEAQLEKSRLLSDRFSAERPKGSFSTLEIQRTEQGDSAMYLCASSNLGTGNTEAFFGQGTRLTVV.

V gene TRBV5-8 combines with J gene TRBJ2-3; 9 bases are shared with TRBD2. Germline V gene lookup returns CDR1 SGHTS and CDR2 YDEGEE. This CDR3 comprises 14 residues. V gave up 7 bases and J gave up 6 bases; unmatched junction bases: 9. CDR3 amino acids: CASEVAGVADTQYF. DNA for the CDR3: TGTGCCAGCGAGGTAGCGGGGGTAGCGGATACGCAGTATTTT.

DNA for the CDR3: TGTGCCAGCAGTACGACTAGGCTGGGTACGGACGAGCAGTACTTC. It codes for CASSTTRLGTDEQYF. The chain employs TRBV28 and TRBJ2-7; TRBD2 is a possible D gene (6 bases). Germline loops: CDR1 MDHEN, CDR2 SYDVKM. Trimming stripped 5 bases from V and 5 bases from J, with 19 bases between. This CDR3 is 15 amino acids long.

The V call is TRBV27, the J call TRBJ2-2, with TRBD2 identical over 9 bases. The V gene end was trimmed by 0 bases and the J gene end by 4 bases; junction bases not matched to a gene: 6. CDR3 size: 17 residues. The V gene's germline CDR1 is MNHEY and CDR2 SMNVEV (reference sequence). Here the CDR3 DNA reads TGTGCCAGCAGTTTATCGGGCGGGGGGGCTGTCACCGGGGAGCTGTTTTTT. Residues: CASSLSGGGAVTGELFF.

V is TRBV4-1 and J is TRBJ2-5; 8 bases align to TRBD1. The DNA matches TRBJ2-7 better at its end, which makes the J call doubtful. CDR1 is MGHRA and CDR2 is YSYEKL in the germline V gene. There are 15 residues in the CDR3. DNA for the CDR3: TGCGCCAGCAGCCAAGCTGGGACAGGCCCCTACGAGCAGTACTTC. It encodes CASSQAGTGPYEQYF.

Here the CDR3 DNA reads TGTGCCAGCAGCCCCCAGTACGGACAGTATTGGGAGACCCAGTACTTC. Protein sequence: CASSPQYGQYWETQYF. The rearrangement uses TRBV7-9 and TRBJ2-5, with D perhaps TRBD1 (6 bases). The V and J ends lost 5 bases and 5 bases respectively, with 21 bases between them. This CDR3 region has 16 residues. Germline CDR1 is SEHNR and CDR2 is FQNEAQ (reference sequence).

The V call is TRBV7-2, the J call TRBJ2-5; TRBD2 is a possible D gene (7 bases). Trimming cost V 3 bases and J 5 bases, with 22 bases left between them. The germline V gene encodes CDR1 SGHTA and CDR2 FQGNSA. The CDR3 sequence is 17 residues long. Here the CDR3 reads CASSFGLVGAPGETQYF. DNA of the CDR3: TGTGCCAGCAGCTTCGGACTAGTGGGGGCCCCGGGGGAGACCCAGTACTTC.

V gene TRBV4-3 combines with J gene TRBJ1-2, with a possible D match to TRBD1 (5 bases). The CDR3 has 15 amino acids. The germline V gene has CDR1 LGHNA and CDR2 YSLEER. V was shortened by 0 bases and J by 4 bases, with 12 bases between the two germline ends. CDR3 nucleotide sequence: TGCGCCAGCAGCCAAGATACGGACACAGGCTATGGCTACACCTTC. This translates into CASSQDTDTGYGYTF.

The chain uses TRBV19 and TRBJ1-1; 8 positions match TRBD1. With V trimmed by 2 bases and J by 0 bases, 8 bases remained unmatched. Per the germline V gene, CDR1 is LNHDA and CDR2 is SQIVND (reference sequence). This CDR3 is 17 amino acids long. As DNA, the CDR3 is TGTGCCAGTAGTATACAGGGGGCCGGAGGGATGAACACTGAAGCTTTCTTT. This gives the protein CASSIQGAGGMNTEAFF.

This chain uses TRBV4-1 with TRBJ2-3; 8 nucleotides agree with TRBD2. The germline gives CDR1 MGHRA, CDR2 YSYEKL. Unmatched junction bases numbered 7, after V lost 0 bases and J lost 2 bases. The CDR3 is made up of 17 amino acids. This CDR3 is CASSQDRGSGVTDTQYF. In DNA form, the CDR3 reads TGCGCCAGCAGCCAAGATCGTGGTAGCGGGGTCACAGATACGCAGTATTTT.

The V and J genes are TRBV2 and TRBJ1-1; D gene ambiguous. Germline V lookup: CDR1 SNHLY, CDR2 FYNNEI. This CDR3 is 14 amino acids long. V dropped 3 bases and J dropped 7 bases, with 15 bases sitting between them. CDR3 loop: CASSDYSRVLEAFF. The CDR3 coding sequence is TGTGCCAGCAGTGACTACAGCCGAGTTCTTGAAGCTTTCTTT.

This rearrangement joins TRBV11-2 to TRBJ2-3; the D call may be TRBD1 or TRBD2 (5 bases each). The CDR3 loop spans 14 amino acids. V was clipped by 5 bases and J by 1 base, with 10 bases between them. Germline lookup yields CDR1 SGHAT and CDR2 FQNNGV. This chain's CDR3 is CASSPRGGTDTQYF. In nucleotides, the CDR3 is TGTGCCAGCAGCCCCCGAGGGGGCACAGATACGCAGTATTTT.

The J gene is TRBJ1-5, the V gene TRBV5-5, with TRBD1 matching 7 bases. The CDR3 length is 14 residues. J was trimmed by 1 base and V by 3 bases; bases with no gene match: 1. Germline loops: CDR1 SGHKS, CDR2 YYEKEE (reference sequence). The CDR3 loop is CASSSGQSNQPQHF. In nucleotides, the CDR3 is TGTGCCAGCAGCTCGGGACAGAGCAATCAGCCCCAGCATTTT.

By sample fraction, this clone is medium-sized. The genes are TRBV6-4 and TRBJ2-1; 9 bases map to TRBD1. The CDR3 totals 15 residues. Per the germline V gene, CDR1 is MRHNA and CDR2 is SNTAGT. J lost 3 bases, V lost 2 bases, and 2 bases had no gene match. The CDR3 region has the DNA TGTGCCAGCAGTGACGCGACAGGGGGCTACAATGAGCAGTTCTTC. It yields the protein CASSDATGGYNEQFF.

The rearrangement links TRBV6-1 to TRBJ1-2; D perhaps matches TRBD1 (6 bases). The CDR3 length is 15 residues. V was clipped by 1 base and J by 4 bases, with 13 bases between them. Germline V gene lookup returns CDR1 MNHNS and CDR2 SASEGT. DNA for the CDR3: TGTGCCAGCAGTGAAGAGGGAACAGGGAGCTATGGCTACACCTTC. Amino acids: CASSEEGTGSYGYTF.

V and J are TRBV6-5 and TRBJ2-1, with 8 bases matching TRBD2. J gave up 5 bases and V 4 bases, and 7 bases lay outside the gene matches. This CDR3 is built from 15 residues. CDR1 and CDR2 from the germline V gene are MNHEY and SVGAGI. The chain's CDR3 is CASSSNGGGDNEQFF. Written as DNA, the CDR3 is TGTGCCAGCAGTTCCAACGGGGGGGGCGACAATGAGCAGTTCTTC.

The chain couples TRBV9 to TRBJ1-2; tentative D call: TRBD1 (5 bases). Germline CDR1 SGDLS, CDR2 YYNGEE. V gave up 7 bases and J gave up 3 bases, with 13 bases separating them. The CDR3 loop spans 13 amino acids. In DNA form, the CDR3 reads TGTGCCAGCGGGGAGGGGTTCGACTATGGCTACACCTTC. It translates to CASGEGFDYGYTF.

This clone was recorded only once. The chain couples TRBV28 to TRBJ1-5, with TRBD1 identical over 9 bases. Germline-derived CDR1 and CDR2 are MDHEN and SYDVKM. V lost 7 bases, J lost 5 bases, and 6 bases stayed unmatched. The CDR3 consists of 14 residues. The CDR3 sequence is CASTLGDRDQPQHF. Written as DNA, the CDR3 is TGTGCCAGCACCTTAGGGGACAGGGATCAGCCCCAGCATTTT.

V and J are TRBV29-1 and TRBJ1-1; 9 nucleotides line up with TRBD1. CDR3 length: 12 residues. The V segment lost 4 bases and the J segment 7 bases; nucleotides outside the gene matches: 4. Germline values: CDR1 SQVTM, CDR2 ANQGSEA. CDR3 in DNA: TGCAGCGTTGGAGGGACAGGGAGTGAAGCTTTCTTT. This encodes CSVGGTGSEAFF. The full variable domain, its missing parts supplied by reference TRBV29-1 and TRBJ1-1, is SAVISQKPSRDICQRGTSLTIQCQVDSQVTMMFWYRQQPGQSLTLIATANQGSEATYESGFVIDKFPISRPNLTFSTLTVSNMSPEDSSIYLCSVGGTGSEAFFGQGTRLTVV.

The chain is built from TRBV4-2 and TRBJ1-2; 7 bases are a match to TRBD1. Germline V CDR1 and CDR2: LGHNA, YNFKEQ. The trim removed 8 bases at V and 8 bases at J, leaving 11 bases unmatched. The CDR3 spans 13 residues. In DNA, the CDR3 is TGTGCCAGCGAGGGGGCAGACATAGCGGGCTACACCTTC. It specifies CASEGADIAGYTF.

The CDR3 sequence is CASSLEGSLNTEAFF. The CDR3 DNA is TGTGCCAGCAGCTTAGAGGGCAGCTTGAACACTGAAGCTTTCTTT. The chain carries TRBV13 and TRBJ1-1; D unclear. The V end was cut by 1 base, the J end by 0 bases, with 9 bases between. Germline V CDR1 and CDR2: PRHDT, FYEKMQ (reference sequence). This CDR3 has 15 amino acids.

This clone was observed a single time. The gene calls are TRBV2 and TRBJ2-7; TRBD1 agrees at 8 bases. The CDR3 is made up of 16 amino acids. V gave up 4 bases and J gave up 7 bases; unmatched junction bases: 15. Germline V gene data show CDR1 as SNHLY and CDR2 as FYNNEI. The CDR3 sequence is CASSASRGQGAFEQYF. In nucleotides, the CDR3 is TGTGCCAGCAGTGCCAGCAGGGGGCAGGGGGCGTTTGAGCAGTACTTC.

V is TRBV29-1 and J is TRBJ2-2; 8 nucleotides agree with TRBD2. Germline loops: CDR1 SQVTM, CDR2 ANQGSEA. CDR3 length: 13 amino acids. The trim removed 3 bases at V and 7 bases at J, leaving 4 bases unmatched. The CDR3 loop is CSVDGSGGGELFF. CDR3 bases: TGCAGCGTTGACGGGAGCGGGGGCGGGGAGCTGTTTTTT.

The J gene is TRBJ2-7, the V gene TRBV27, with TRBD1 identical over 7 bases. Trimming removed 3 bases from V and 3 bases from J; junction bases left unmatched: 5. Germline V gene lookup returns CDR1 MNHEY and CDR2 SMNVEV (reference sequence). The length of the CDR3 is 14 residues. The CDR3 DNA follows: TGTGCCAGCAGTTTCGGACAGGAAGGCTACGAGCAGTACTTC. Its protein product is CASSFGQEGYEQYF.

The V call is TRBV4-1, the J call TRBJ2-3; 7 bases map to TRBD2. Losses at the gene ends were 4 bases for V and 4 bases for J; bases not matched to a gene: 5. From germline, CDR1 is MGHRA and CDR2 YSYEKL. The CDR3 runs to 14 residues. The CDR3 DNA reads TGCGCCAGCAGCCCCGGACTAGTTCCAGATACGCAGTATTTT. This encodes CASSPGLVPDTQYF.

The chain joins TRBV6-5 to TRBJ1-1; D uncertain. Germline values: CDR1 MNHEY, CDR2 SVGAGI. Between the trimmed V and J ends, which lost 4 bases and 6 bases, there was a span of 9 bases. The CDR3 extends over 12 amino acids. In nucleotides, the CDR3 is TGTGCCAGCAGTTTCGGGCAGGCTGAAGCTTTCTTT. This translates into CASSFGQAEAFF.

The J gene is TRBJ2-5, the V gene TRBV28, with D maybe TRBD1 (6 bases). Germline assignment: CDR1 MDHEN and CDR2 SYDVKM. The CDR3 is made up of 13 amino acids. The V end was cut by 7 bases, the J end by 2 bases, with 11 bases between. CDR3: CASTSGDQETQYF. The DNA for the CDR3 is TGTGCCAGCACTTCAGGGGATCAAGAGACCCAGTACTTC.

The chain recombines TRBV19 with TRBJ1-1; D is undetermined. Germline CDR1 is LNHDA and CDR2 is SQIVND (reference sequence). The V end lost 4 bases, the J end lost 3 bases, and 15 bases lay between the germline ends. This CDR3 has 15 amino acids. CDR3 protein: CASSSHVLGDTEAFF. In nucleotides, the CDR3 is TGTGCCAGTAGTAGTCACGTCCTCGGGGACACTGAAGCTTTCTTT.